This TCR beta chain stems from a study of T cell repertoires in cytomegalovirus infection. As for the study in general: Public TCR beta signature analysis indicated the presence of both CMV infection and matching HLA type.

Many counts were recorded for this clonotype. As yet, its antigen is unknown. One entry per CDR3 protein, called by TCRdb with MiXCR from the reads. The sample lists 200,000 to 300,000 distinct CDR3 sequences, approximately 10% occurring once. Study-level points and caveats: Individuals carrying CMV plus the relevant HLA were identified by cumulative frequency of public TCR beta families.

The V segment lost 3 bases and the J segment 4 bases; nucleotides outside the gene matches: 8. Looked up from germline, CDR1 is SGHTA and CDR2 is FQGNSA. The CDR3 is 15 residues long. This sequence was found in a human donor in good health (CMV status not recorded). Some clones in this sample may be carry-over from other donors' samples. The sample consisted of PBMCs. The chain links TRBV7-2 to TRBJ2-5; 7 positions agree with TRBD2. The DNA of the CDR3 is TGTGCCAGCAGCTTTGACGTGGGAGGGAGAGAGACCCAGTACTTC. Its protein product is CASSFDVGGRETQYF.